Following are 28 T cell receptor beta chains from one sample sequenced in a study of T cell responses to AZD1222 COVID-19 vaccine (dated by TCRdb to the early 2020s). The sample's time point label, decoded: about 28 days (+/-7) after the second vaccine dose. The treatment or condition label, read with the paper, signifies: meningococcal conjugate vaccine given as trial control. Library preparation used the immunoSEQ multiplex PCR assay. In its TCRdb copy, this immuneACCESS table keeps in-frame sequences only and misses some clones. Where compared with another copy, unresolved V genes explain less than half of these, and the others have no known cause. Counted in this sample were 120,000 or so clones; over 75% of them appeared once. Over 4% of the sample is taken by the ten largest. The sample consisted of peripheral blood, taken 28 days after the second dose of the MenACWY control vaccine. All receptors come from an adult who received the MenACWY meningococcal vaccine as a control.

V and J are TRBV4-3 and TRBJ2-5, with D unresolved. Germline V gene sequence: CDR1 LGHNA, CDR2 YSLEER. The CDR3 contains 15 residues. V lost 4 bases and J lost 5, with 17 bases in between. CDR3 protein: CASSPSSALGETQYF. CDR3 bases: TGCGCCAGCAGCCCCTCGAGCGCTCTGGGTGAGACCCAGTACTTC.

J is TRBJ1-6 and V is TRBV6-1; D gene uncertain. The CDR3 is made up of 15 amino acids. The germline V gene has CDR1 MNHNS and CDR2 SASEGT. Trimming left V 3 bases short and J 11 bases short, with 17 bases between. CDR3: CASSDSVGYIAPLHF. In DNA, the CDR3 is TGTGCCAGCAGTGATTCAGTTGGGTATATTGCACCCCTCCACTTT.

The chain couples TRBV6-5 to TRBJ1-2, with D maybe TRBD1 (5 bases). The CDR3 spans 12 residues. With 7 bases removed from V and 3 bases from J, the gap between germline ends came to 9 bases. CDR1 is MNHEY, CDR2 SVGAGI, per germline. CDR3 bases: TGTGCCAGCACCGACAGTCACTATGGCTACACCTTC. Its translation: CASTDSHYGYTF.

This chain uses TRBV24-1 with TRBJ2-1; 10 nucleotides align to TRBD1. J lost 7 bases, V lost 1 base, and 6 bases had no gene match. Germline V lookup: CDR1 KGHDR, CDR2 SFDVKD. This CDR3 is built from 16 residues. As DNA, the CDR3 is TGTGCCACCAGTGATTTCCCGACAGGGGGCACAAATGAGCAGTTCTTC. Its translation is CATSDFPTGGTNEQFF.

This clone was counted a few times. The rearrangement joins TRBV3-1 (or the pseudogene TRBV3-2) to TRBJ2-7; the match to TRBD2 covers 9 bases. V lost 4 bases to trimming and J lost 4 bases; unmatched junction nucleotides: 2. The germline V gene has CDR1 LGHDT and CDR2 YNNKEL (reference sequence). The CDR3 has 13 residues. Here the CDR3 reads CASSLGLAYEQYF. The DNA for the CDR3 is TGTGCCAGCAGCCTCGGACTAGCGTACGAGCAGTACTTC.

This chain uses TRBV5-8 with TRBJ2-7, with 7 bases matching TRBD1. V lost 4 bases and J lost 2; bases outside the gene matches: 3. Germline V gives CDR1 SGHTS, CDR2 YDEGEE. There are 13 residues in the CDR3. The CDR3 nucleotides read TGTGCCAGCAGCAGAACAGGGGCCTACGAGCAGTACGTC. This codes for CASSRTGAYEQYV.

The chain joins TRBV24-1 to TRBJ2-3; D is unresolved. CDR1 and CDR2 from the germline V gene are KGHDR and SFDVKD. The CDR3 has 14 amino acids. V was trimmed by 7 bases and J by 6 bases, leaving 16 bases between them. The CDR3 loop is CATSQDVTSDTQYF. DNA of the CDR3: TGTGCCACCAGCCAGGACGTTACCTCGGATACGCAGTATTTT.

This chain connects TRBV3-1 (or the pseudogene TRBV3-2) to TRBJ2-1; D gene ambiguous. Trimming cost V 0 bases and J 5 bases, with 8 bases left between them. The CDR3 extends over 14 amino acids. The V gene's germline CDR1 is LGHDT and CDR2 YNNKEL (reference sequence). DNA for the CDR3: TGTGCCAGCAGCCAAGATTACCAGCACAATGAGCAGTTCTTC. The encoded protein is CASSQDYQHNEQFF.

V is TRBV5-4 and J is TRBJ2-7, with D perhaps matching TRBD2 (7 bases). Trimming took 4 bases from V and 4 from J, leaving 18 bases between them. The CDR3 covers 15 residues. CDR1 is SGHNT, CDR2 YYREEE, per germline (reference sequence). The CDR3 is CASSLDGGGRYEQYV. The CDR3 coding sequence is TGTGCCAGCAGCCTGGATGGGGGGGGGCGGTACGAGCAGTACGTC.

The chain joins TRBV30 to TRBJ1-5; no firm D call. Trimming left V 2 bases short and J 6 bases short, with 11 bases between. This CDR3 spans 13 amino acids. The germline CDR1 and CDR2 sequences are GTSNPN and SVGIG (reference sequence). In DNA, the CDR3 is TGTGCCTGGAGTCGGCAAGGAGGTCAGCCCCAGCATTTT. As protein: CAWSRQGGQPQHF.

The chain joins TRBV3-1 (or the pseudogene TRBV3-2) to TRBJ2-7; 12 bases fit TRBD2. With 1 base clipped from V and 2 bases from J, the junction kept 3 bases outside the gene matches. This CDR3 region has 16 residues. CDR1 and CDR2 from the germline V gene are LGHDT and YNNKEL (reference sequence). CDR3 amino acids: CASSQGASGRAYEQYF. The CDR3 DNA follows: TGTGCCAGCAGCCAAGGGGCTAGCGGGAGGGCCTACGAGCAGTACTTC.

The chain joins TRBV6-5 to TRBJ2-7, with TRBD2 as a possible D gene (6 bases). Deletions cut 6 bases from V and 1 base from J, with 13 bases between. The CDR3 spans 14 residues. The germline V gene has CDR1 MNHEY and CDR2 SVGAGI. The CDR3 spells CASREGSYSYEQYF. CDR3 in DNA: TGTGCCAGCAGGGAGGGTAGTTATTCCTACGAGCAGTACTTC.

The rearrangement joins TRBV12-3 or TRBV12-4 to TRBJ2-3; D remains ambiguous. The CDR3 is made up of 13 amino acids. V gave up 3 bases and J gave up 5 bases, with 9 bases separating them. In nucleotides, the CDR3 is TGTGCCAGCAGTTTGTTTTGGGGAGATACGCAGTATTTT. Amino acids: CASSLFWGDTQYF.

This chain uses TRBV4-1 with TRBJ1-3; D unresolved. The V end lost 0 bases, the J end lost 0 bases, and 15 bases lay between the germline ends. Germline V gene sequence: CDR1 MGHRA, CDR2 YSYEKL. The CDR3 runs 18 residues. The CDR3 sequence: CASSQDIQSLSSGNTIYF. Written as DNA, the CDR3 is TGCGCCAGCAGCCAAGATATCCAGTCTCTAAGCTCTGGAAACACCATATATTTT.

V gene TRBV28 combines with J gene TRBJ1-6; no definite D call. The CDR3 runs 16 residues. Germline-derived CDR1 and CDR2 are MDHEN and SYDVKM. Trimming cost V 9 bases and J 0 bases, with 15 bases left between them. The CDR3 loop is CASGSGWVSYNSPLHF. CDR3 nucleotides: TGTGCCAGTGGATCAGGATGGGTCTCCTATAATTCACCCCTCCACTTT.

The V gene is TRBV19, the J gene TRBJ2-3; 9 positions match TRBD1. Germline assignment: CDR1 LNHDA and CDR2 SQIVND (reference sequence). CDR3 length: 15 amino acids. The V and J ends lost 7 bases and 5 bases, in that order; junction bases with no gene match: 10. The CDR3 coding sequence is TGTGCCAGTATGGTGACAGGGGGTCGCAGAGATACGCAGTATTTT. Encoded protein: CASMVTGGRRDTQYF.

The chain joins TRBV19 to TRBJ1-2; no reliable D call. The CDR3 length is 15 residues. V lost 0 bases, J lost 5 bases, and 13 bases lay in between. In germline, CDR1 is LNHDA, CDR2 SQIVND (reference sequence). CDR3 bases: TGTGCCAGTAGTATAGATCGATGGGAGTCATATGGCTACACCTTC. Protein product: CASSIDRWESYGYTF.

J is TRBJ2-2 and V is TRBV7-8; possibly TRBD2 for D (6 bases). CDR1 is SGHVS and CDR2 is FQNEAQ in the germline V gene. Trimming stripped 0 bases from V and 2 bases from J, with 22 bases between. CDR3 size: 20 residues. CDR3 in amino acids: CASSLALEGPKQNNTGELFF. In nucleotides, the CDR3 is TGTGCCAGCAGCTTAGCGTTGGAGGGGCCCAAACAAAATAACACCGGGGAGCTGTTTTTT.

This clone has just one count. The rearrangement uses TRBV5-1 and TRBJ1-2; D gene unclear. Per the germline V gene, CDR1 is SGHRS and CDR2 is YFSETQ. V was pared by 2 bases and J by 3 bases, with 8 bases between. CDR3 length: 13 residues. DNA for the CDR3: TGCGCCAGCAGCTTACACAGCGACTATGGCTACACCTTC. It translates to CASSLHSDYGYTF.

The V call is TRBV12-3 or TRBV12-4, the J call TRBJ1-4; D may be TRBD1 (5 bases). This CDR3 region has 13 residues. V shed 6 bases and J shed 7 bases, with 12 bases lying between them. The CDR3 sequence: CASRFRGGEKLFF. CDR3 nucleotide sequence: TGTGCCAGCAGATTTCGGGGGGGTGAAAAACTGTTTTTT.

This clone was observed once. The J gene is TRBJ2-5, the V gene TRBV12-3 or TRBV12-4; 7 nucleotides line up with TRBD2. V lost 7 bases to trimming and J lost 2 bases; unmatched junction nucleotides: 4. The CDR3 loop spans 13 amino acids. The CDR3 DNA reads TGTGCCAGCACGTCCGGGGGGCAAGAGACCCAGTACTTC. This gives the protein CASTSGGQETQYF.

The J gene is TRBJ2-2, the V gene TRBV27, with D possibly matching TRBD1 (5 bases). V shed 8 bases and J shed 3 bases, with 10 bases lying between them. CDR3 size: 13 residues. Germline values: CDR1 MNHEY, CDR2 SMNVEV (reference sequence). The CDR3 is CASRQLDTGELFF. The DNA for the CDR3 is TGTGCCAGCCGACAGTTAGACACCGGGGAGCTGTTTTTT.

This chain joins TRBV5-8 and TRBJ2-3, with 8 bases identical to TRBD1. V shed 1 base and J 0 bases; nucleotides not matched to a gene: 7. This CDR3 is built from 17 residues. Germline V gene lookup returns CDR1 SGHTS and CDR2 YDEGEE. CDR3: CASSLYQGASSTDTQYF. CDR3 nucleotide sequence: TGTGCCAGCAGCTTGTATCAGGGGGCGTCGAGCACAGATACGCAGTATTTT.

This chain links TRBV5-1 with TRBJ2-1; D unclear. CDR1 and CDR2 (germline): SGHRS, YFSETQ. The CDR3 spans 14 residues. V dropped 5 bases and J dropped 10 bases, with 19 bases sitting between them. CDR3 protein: CASRTDPGSGEQFF. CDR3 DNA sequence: TGCGCCAGCAGAACGGATCCCGGGTCTGGCGAGCAGTTCTTC.

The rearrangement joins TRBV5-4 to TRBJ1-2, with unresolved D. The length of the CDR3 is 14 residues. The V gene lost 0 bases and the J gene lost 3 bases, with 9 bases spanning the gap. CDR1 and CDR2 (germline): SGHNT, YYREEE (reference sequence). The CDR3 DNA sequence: TGTGCCAGCAGCTTGGCCGGCGCAGACTATGGCTACACCTTC. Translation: CASSLAGADYGYTF.

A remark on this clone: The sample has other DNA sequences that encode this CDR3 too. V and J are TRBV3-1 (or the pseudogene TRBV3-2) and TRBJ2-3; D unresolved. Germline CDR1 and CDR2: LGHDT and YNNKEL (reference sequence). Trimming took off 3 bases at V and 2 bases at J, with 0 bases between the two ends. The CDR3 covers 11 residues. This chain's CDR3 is CASSHTDTQYF. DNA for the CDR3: TGTGCCAGCAGCCACACAGATACGCAGTATTTT.

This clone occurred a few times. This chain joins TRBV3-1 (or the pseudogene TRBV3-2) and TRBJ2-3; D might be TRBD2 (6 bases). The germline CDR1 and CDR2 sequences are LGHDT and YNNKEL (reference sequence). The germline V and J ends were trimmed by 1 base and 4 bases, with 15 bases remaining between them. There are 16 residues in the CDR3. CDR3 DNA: TGTGCCAGCAGCCAAGTTTTGTCCGGAGGGGCAGATACGCAGTATTTT. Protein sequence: CASSQVLSGGADTQYF.

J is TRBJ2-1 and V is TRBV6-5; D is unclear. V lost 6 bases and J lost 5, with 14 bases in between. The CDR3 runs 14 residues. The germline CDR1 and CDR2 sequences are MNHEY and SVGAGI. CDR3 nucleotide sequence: TGTGCCAGCAGCCTGACAAGGAAGAACAATGAGCAGTTCTTC. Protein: CASSLTRKNNEQFF.